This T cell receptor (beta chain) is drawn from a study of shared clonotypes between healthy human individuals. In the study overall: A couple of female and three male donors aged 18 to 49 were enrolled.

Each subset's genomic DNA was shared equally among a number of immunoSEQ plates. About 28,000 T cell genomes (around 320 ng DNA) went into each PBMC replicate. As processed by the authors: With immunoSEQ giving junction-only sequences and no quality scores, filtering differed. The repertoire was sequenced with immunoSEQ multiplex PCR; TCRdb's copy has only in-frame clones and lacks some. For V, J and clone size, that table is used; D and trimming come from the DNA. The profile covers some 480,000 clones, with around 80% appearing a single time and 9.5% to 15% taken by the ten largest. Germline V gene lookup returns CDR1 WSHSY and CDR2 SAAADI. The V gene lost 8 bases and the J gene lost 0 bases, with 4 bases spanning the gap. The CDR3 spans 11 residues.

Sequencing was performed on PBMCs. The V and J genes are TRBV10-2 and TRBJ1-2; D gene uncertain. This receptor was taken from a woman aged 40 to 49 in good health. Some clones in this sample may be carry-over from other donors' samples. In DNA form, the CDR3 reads TGCGCCAGCGATCCTAACTATGGCTACACCTTC. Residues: CASDPNYGYTF.